A selection of T cell receptor beta chains follows, all from one sample in a study of Ad26.COV2.S vaccination and SARS-CoV-2 variants. This table comes from immunoSEQ multiplex PCR, and its TCRdb copy is limited to in-frame clones, with some not included. The top ten hold roughly 3% of the sample, which has about 260,000 clones, roughly 85% seen once. Source: peripheral blood, taken in a trial of Ad26.COV2.S vaccine versus placebo. Source of these receptors: a person between 18 and 65 years old who received the Ad26.COV2.S COVID-19 vaccine or a placebo. Each CDR3 is given with its conserved first and last residue. D genes are given only for firm matches. Some rows have no size entry. The others give once, few or many, or a class for an expanded clone.

CASSLESYEQYF TGTGCCAGCAGCTTGGAATCCTACGAGCAGTACTTC - TRBV5-4 - TRBJ2-7
CASSLGGAQGGRSPLHF TGTGCCAGCAGCTTGGGGGGGGCACAGGGCGGACGTTCACCCCTCCACTTT - TRBV7-9 - TRBJ1-6
CASSLGLAGASIFYEQYF TGTGCCAGCAGCTTGGGCCTAGCGGGGGCCTCAATTTTCTACGAGCAGTACTTC - TRBV5-4 TRBD2 TRBJ2-7
CASSPGRNEQFF TGTGCCAGCAGTCCTGGTCGCAATGAGCAGTTCTTC - TRBV12-3/TRBV12-4 - TRBJ2-1
CASSDGTGHTDTQYF TGTGCCAGCAGTGACGGGACAGGGCACACAGATACGCAGTATTTT - TRBV6-4 TRBD1 TRBJ2-3
CASMNRGQPQHF TGTGCCAGCATGAACAGGGGCCAGCCCCAGCATTTT - TRBV2 TRBD1 TRBJ1-5
CASSVARGAGELFF TGTGCCAGCAGCGTAGCCAGGGGCGCCGGGGAGCTGTTTTTT - TRBV9 - TRBJ2-2
CASTSLTGGTGELFF TGTGCCAGCACCTCATTGACAGGGGGAACCGGGGAGCTGTTTTTT - TRBV11-2 TRBD1 TRBJ2-2
CASKRTESNTGELFF TGTGCCAGCAAAAGGACAGAGTCGAACACCGGGGAGCTGTTTTTT - TRBV6-5 - TRBJ2-2
CATRSWTGNQPQHF TGTGCCACCAGGTCGTGGACCGGCAATCAGCCCCAGCATTTT once TRBV15 - TRBJ1-5
CASSPRPGLAYQETQYF TGTGCCAGCAGCCCAAGGCCGGGACTAGCGTACCAAGAGACCCAGTACTTC once TRBV9 TRBD2 TRBJ2-5
CASSLGRTAPGTEAFF TGTGCCAGCAGCTTGGGACGGACAGCCCCGGGGACTGAAGCTTTCTTT - TRBV5-4 - TRBJ1-1
CSASKAGRSYGYTF TGCAGTGCTAGTAAAGCAGGGAGGTCCTATGGCTACACCTTC - TRBV20-1 - TRBJ1-2